The 22 T cell receptor beta chains reported below all come from one sample, sequenced in a study of cytomegalovirus exposure and HLA in healthy donors. Amplification used 60 Vbeta primers and 13 Jbeta primers. Clones were read by immunoSEQ multiplex PCR, and TCRdb kept only the in-frame ones, dropping some. The table has over 150,000 clones, roughly 82% seen once. The sequencing input was PBMCs. Receptors were obtained from a man in his fifties in good health and CMV-seropositive.

The V and J genes are TRBV28 and TRBJ1-3; 10 bases agree with TRBD1. CDR1 and CDR2 (germline): MDHEN, SYDVKM. The CDR3 totals 12 residues. Germline trimming cut 8 bases from V and 7 bases from J; bases unmatched to any gene: 2. DNA of the CDR3: TGTGCCAGCCGGACAGGGGGGAACACCATATATTTT. It specifies CASRTGGNTIYF.

The chain has TRBV9 and TRBJ2-3; the match to TRBD2 covers 7 bases. CDR1 and CDR2 (germline): SGDLS, YYNGEE. The V and J ends lost 4 bases and 4 bases, in that order; junction bases with no gene match: 6. The CDR3 loop spans 14 amino acids. The DNA of the CDR3 is TGTGCCAGCAGCCCTAGCGGTTGGTCAGATACGCAGTATTTT. Its translation is CASSPSGWSDTQYF.

The chain has TRBV19 and TRBJ2-3, with D possibly TRBD1 on 7 matching bases. Trimming left V 3 bases short and J 2 bases short, with 27 bases between. Germline values: CDR1 LNHDA, CDR2 SQIVND (reference sequence). The CDR3 runs 20 residues. The CDR3 nucleotides are TGTGCCAGTAGTATTCGGGGGAGCTTGGGACAGTGCATATCCACAGATACGCAGTATTTT. It specifies CASSIRGSLGQCISTDTQYF. The variable domain in full, completed from reference TRBV19 and TRBJ2-3, reads DGGITQSPKYLFRKEGQNVTLSCEQNLNHDAMYWYRQDPGQGLRLIYYSQIVNDFQKGDIAEGYSVSREKKESFPLTVTSAQKNPTAFYLCASSIRGSLGQCISTDTQYFGPGTRLTVL.

V usage is TRBV5-4 and J usage is TRBJ2-7; 12 nucleotides line up with TRBD2. This CDR3 has 15 amino acids. V lost 4 bases, J lost 2 bases, and 4 bases stayed unmatched. The germline gives CDR1 SGHNT, CDR2 YYREEE (reference sequence). CDR3 coding DNA: TGTGCCAGCAGCGGGGGACTAGCGGGCCCCTACGAGCAGTACTTC. The encoded protein is CASSGGLAGPYEQYF.

The chain has TRBV5-1 and TRBJ2-3; 8 nucleotides agree with TRBD2. CDR1 SGHRS and CDR2 YFSETQ come from the germline V gene. Trimming cost V 0 bases and J 4 bases; bases outside gene matches: 4. This CDR3 is 15 amino acids long. CDR3 DNA sequence: TGCGCCAGCAGCTTGGGGACTAGCAGGGCAGATACGCAGTATTTT. Translation: CASSLGTSRADTQYF. Using reference TRBV5-1 and TRBJ2-3 for the parts outside the CDR3, the full variable domain is KAGVTQTPRYLIKTRGQQVTLSCSPISGHRSVSWYQQTPGQGLQFLFEYFSETQRNKGNFPGRFSGRQFSNSRSEMNVSTLELGDSALYLCASSLGTSRADTQYFGPGTRLTVL.

The chain uses TRBV5-6 and TRBJ2-1; 11 nucleotides agree with TRBD2. After removal of 3 bases from V and 2 bases from J, the junction contained 7 bases not matched to a gene. The germline V gene encodes CDR1 SGHDT and CDR2 YYEEEE. There are 17 residues in the CDR3. The CDR3 DNA sequence: TGTGCCAGCAGCTGGGGCCTAGCGGGGGGAGCCTACAATGAGCAGTTCTTC. It encodes CASSWGLAGGAYNEQFF.

This chain uses TRBV18 with TRBJ1-1; 10 positions agree with TRBD1. The CDR3 covers 14 residues. Germline CDR1 and CDR2: KGHSH and LQKENI. V shed 3 bases, J shed 3 bases, and the junction held 1 base outside the gene matches. The CDR3 DNA reads TGTGCCAGCTCACCTGGGACAGGGGACACTGAAGCTTTCTTT. Protein sequence: CASSPGTGDTEAFF.

CDR3 sequence: CASSPQGLETDTQYF. The CDR3 bases are TGTGCCAGCAGCCCGCAGGGTCTAGAGACAGATACGCAGTATTTT. The chain is built from TRBV7-8 and TRBJ2-3; possibly TRBD1 for D (5 bases). Trimming cost V 5 bases and J 3 bases, with 15 bases left between them. Germline-derived CDR1 and CDR2 are SGHVS and FQNEAQ. This CDR3 comprises 15 residues.

V is TRBV7-9 and J is TRBJ1-1; TRBD1 matches 10 bases. From germline, CDR1 is SEHNR and CDR2 FQNEAQ (reference sequence). The CDR3 spans 15 residues. Trimming took 1 base from V and 6 from J; bases not matched to a gene: 5. In nucleotides, the CDR3 is TGTGCCAGCAGCTTAGTGGGACAGGGGTATCCTGAAGCTTTCTTT. Translation: CASSLVGQGYPEAFF.

V gene TRBV5-4 combines with J gene TRBJ2-1, with D possibly TRBD2 on 5 matching bases. The germline V gene has CDR1 SGHNT and CDR2 YYREEE (reference sequence). The CDR3 totals 15 residues. With 1 base removed from V and 7 bases from J, the gap between germline ends came to 15 bases. This CDR3 reads CASSLRSGVGNEQFF. The DNA of the CDR3 is TGTGCCAGCAGCTTGAGAAGCGGAGTCGGTAATGAGCAGTTCTTC.

This chain joins TRBV10-3 and TRBJ1-2, with TRBD1 matching over 9 bases. Germline values: CDR1 ENHRY, CDR2 SYGVKD. With V trimmed by 4 bases and J by 4 bases, 7 bases remained unmatched. The CDR3 spans 15 residues. The CDR3 DNA follows: TGTGCCATCAGTGCTATGGACAGGGGCCTCTATGGCTACACCTTC. As protein: CAISAMDRGLYGYTF.

Only one count was recorded for this clone. The chain has TRBV19 and TRBJ1-5; D unclear. The CDR3 sequence is 13 residues long. The V end lost 7 bases, the J end lost 3 bases, and 10 bases lay between the germline ends. Germline V lookup: CDR1 LNHDA, CDR2 SQIVND (reference sequence). CDR3 DNA: TGTGCCAGTAATGGAGACTACAATCAGCCCCAGCATTTT. This translates into CASNGDYNQPQHF.

This chain joins TRBV2 and TRBJ2-2; 7 nucleotides match TRBD2. The CDR3 has 15 residues. The V gene end was trimmed by 1 base and the J gene end by 6 bases; junction bases not matched to a gene: 5. From germline, CDR1 is SNHLY and CDR2 FYNNEI. The CDR3 region is CASSEVAGRAGELFF. CDR3 sequence (DNA): TGTGCCAGCAGTGAAGTAGCAGGGAGGGCCGGGGAGCTGTTTTTT.

The rearrangement links TRBV7-2 to TRBJ2-7; 7 nucleotides agree with TRBD2. The junction had 13 bases not matched to a gene; V was cut back by 8 bases and J by 6 bases. Looked up from germline, CDR1 is SGHTA and CDR2 is FQGNSA. The CDR3 consists of 14 residues. This CDR3 is CASADGAGRGEQYF. CDR3 nucleotide sequence: TGTGCCAGCGCAGACGGGGCGGGGAGGGGCGAGCAGTACTTC.

The CDR3 spells CASSLGTSGGPTDTQYF. The CDR3 DNA reads as TGTGCCAGCAGCTTGGGGACTAGCGGGGGGCCCACAGATACGCAGTATTTT. The chain links TRBV7-6 to TRBJ2-3; 15 bases fit TRBD2. Germline trimming cut 3 bases from V and 2 bases from J; bases unmatched to any gene: 3. The germline gives CDR1 SGHVS, CDR2 FNYEAQ. The CDR3 runs 17 residues.

This sequence joins TRBV7-9 and TRBJ2-1, with D perhaps TRBD2 (6 bases). The V end was cut by 1 base, the J end by 10 bases, with 20 bases between. The CDR3 consists of 16 residues. The germline gives CDR1 SEHNR, CDR2 FQNEAQ (reference sequence). DNA of the CDR3: TGTGCCAGCAGCTTAGAAGCGGGCCCGCGGGGAAGCGAGCAGTTCTTC. Amino acid sequence: CASSLEAGPRGSEQFF.

For the CDR3, the DNA is TGTGCCACCACCGAATCAGGGACTCGAGAGACCCAGTACTTC. Its translation: CATTESGTRETQYF. The chain has TRBV28 and TRBJ2-5; D is perhaps TRBD2 (6 bases). The ends were cut back, 10 bases at V and 4 bases at J, with 19 bases in the middle. Germline V gives CDR1 MDHEN, CDR2 SYDVKM. The CDR3 has 14 residues.

The V call is TRBV9, the J call TRBJ2-7; D is perhaps TRBD2 (6 bases). Germline V gene lookup returns CDR1 SGDLS and CDR2 YYNGEE. The CDR3 is 15 amino acids. V was trimmed by 4 bases and J by 3 bases, leaving 17 bases between them. The CDR3: CASSPRREGDYEQYF. As DNA, the CDR3 is TGTGCCAGCAGCCCTCGGAGGGAAGGGGACTACGAGCAGTACTTC.

The gene calls are TRBV28 and TRBJ1-4, with D hard to call. The CDR3 has 16 amino acids. V lost 2 bases to trimming and J lost 2 bases, with 12 bases between them. CDR1 MDHEN and CDR2 SYDVKM come from the germline V gene. As DNA, the CDR3 is TGTGCCAGCAGTTTAATATCGGCAGGCACTAATGAAAAACTGTTTTTT. Translated: CASSLISAGTNEKLFF.

The V gene is TRBV30, the J gene TRBJ2-7, with D possibly TRBD1 on 6 matching bases. The CDR3 runs to 13 residues. Germline assignment: CDR1 GTSNPN and CDR2 SVGIG (reference sequence). The germline V and J ends were trimmed by 0 bases and 4 bases, with 10 bases remaining between them. This CDR3 is CAWSVHRAYEQYF. In nucleotides, the CDR3 is TGTGCCTGGAGTGTCCACAGGGCGTACGAGCAGTACTTC.

This clone was recorded only once. V and J are TRBV2 and TRBJ2-2; perhaps TRBD1 as D (5 bases). The germline V and J ends were trimmed by 7 bases and 1 base, with 7 bases remaining between them. The V gene's germline CDR1 is SNHLY and CDR2 FYNNEI. The CDR3 totals 13 residues. The CDR3 bases are TGTGCCAGCAACGGACAGAACACCGGGGAGCTGTTTTTT. This translates into CASNGQNTGELFF.

The chain combines TRBV5-8 with TRBJ1-5, with unresolved D. V was cut by 4 bases and J by 7 bases, with 15 bases left in between. This CDR3 has 14 amino acids. Germline V gives CDR1 SGHTS, CDR2 YDEGEE. This CDR3 is CASSTPRREQPQHF. The CDR3 bases are TGTGCCAGCAGCACCCCACGGAGGGAGCAGCCCCAGCATTTT. The variable domain in full, completed from reference TRBV5-8 and TRBJ1-5, reads EAGVTQSPTHLIKTRGQQATLRCSPISGHTSVYWYQQALGLGLQFLLWYDEGEERNRGNFPPRFSGRQFPNYSSELNVNALELEDSALYLCASSTPRREQPQHFGDGTRLSIL.